The rows below give T cell receptor beta chains drawn from one sample of a study of cytomegalovirus exposure and HLA in healthy donors. Measured with immunoSEQ multiplex PCR; TCRdb has only the in-frame clones, and not every one. The data hold around 150,000 clones, with roughly 78% observed a single time. The sequenced sample consisted of PBMCs. The source is a man aged 50 or older in good health and CMV-seropositive. The CDR3 runs from the conserved cysteine through the conserved F or W. A D gene is named only where the DNA matches it firmly. Clone size is given for some rows only: seen once, a few or many times, or a class if the clone is expanded.

V,D,size,J,CDR3,DNA
TRBV28,TRBD1,NA,TRBJ1-1,CASSFTGAGSAEAFF,TGTGCCAGCAGTTTTACAGGGGCGGGTAGCGCTGAAGCTTTCTTT
TRBV27,TRBD1,NA,TRBJ1-5,CASSFQGARQPQHF,TGTGCCAGCAGTTTCCAGGGGGCTCGCCAGCCCCAGCATTTT
TRBV9,TRBD2,NA,TRBJ2-3,CASSEVSGRAKDTQYF,TGTGCCAGCAGCGAAGTTAGCGGGAGGGCCAAGGATACGCAGTATTTT
TRBV27,NA,NA,TRBJ2-5,CASSSRHPSYQETQYF,TGTGCCAGCAGTTCGAGACACCCCTCGTACCAAGAGACCCAGTACTTC
TRBV30,TRBD1,NA,TRBJ2-7,CAWDRGYEQYF,TGTGCCTGGGACAGGGGCTACGAGCAGTACTTC
TRBV30,TRBD2,NA,TRBJ2-7,CAWSQLGGSYRYEQYF,TGTGCCTGGAGCCAATTGGGGGGGTCTTATCGCTACGAGCAGTACTTC
TRBV28,NA,NA,TRBJ1-2,CASSLGGGGYTF,TGTGCCAGCAGTCTTGGAGGCGGGGGCTACACCTTC
TRBV18,TRBD1,NA,TRBJ1-2,CASYQETGGVGYGYTF,TGTGCCAGCTACCAAGAGACAGGGGGCGTCGGCTATGGCTACACCTTC
TRBV5-1,TRBD1,NA,TRBJ2-1,CASSLALGWTGPRFF,TGCGCCAGCAGCTTGGCCTTGGGCTGGACAGGGCCTCGGTTCTTC
TRBV27,TRBD2,NA,TRBJ2-1,CASSFLAGVSNNEQFF,TGTGCCAGCAGTTTCCTAGCGGGAGTAAGTAACAATGAGCAGTTCTTC
TRBV4-1,NA,NA,TRBJ2-7,CASSQDVLGSGYEQYF,TGCGCCAGCAGCCAAGACGTTTTAGGCTCGGGATACGAGCAGTACTTC
TRBV28,NA,few,TRBJ2-7,CASSFLSQGVYEQYF,TGTGCCAGCAGTTTCCTTTCACAGGGTGTCTACGAGCAGTACTTC
TRBV5-4,TRBD1,once,TRBJ2-2,CASSSLMTGVVTGELFF,TGTGCCAGCAGCTCCCTGATGACAGGGGTGGTAACCGGGGAGCTGTTTTTT
TRBV21-1,NA,NA,TRBJ1-2,CASSKGVRTRTF,TGTGCCAGCAGCAAAGGGGTTAGGACACGAACCTTC
TRBV29-1,TRBD1,NA,TRBJ2-3,CSVALGGSGDTQYF,TGCAGCGTAGCTCTAGGGGGCTCTGGAGATACGCAGTATTTT
TRBV4-2,NA,NA,TRBJ2-1,CASSSRVLDEQFF,TGTGCCAGCAGCAGTCGCGTTCTCGATGAGCAGTTCTTC
TRBV9,NA,NA,TRBJ2-7,CASSAPQRGHNYEQYF,TGTGCCAGCAGCGCCCCCCAACGGGGACATAACTACGAGCAGTACTTC
TRBV15,NA,NA,TRBJ2-7,CATSRDLGDEQYF,TGTGCCACCAGCAGAGATTTAGGGGACGAGCAGTACTTC
TRBV6-4,NA,NA,TRBJ2-1,CASSVGASDEQFF,TGTGCCAGCAGTGTTGGGGCTAGCGATGAGCAGTTCTTC
TRBV25-1,NA,NA,TRBJ1-2,CASSDPGRTANYGYTF,TGTGCCAGCAGTGATCCCGGAAGGACAGCTAACTATGGCTACACCTTC
TRBV2,NA,NA,TRBJ1-2,CASREYRAPNYGYTF,TGTGCCAGCAGGGAGTACAGGGCTCCAAACTATGGCTACACCTTC
TRBV5-1,NA,NA,TRBJ1-1,CASSLGGTPIGTEAFF,TGCGCCAGCAGCTTGGGGGGGACTCCTATCGGCACTGAAGCTTTCTTT
TRBV30,TRBD1,few,TRBJ1-6,CAGLWDSSGGSPLHF,TGTGCCGGACTATGGGACAGCAGTGGGGGATCACCCCTCCACTTT
TRBV4-1,TRBD2,NA,TRBJ2-7,CASSHPPTSGLAYEQYF,TGCGCCAGCAGCCATCCCCCTACTAGCGGTTTAGCCTACGAGCAGTACTTC
TRBV6-1,NA,NA,TRBJ1-2,CASSEVAGVDGYTF,TGTGCCAGCAGTGAGGTAGCAGGGGTCGATGGCTACACCTTC